These 9 T cell receptor beta chains were all obtained from the same sample, sequenced in a study of CD8 T cells in ankylosing spondylitis (dated by TCRdb to about 2017). The library was obtained by 5' RACE. Sequencer: Illumina HiSeq 2500. TCRdb reworked the public reads: Q25 trimming with fastp, MiXCR clone assembly, productive beta chains retained. CDR3 protein duplicates are merged, each entry listing the most common genes and DNA. This sample gives approximately 250,000 distinct CDR3 sequences in total; approximately 24% of them show up just once. 0.6% to 0.75% of the sample is held by the ten biggest clonotypes. Sample: blood, either unsorted or a sorted T cell fraction (not recorded which). The receptors stem from a male donor with ankylosing spondylitis or in good health (not recorded which).

About this clonotype: Just one base apart from a much larger clone, this may be a read error. V gene TRBV12-3 or TRBV12-4 combines with J gene TRBJ2-3, with 10 bases aligning to TRBD2. The CDR3 sequence is 17 residues long. CDR3 DNA sequence: TGTGCCTGCAGTTTTCTGGCTCCAGGACTAGCGGCAGATACGCAGTATTTT. Its translation is CACSFLAPGLAADTQYF.

This clonotype was seen only a few times. V gene TRBV12-3 or TRBV12-4 combines with J gene TRBJ1-6, with 9 nucleotides matching TRBD1. This CDR3 spans 16 amino acids. V lost 6 bases, J lost 7 bases, and 10 bases stayed unmatched. This chain's CDR3 is CASRPDRGKTNSPLHF. DNA for the CDR3: TGTGCCAGCAGACCTGACAGGGGGAAGACCAATTCACCCCTCCACTTT.

A few counts support this clonotype. The chain links TRBV20-1 to TRBJ2-5; 7 positions match TRBD1. V gave up 0 bases and J gave up 1 base; unmatched junction bases: 2. The CDR3 has 14 residues. Germline V gene data show CDR1 as DFQATT and CDR2 as SNEGSKA (reference sequence). The DNA for the CDR3 is TGCAGTGCTAGAGAAGACAGGGCCCAAGAGACCCAGTACTTC. It codes for CSAREDRAQETQYF.

This clonotype has just a few counts. The genes are TRBV5-6 and TRBJ2-7; D is ambiguous. CDR1 and CDR2 from the germline V gene are SGHDT and YYEEEE. The CDR3 length is 15 residues. Trimming removed 6 bases at V and 1 base at J, with 17 bases between. The CDR3 DNA reads TGTGCCAGCACCTTTTGGGTCTGGGGATCCTACGAGCAGTACTTC. It specifies CASTFWVWGSYEQYF.

This clonotype was picked up many times. The V call is TRBV5-1, the J call TRBJ2-1; 7 bases map to TRBD2. J was trimmed by 0 bases and V by 3 bases; bases with no gene match: 6. CDR1 and CDR2 from the germline V gene are SGHRS and YFSETQ. There are 16 residues in the CDR3. CDR3 nucleotide sequence: TGCGCCAGCAGCTCCCGTGGACTAGTCTCCTACAATGAGCAGTTCTTC. This translates into CASSSRGLVSYNEQFF.

V gene TRBV4-2 combines with J gene TRBJ2-1; D remains ambiguous. CDR1 LGHNA and CDR2 YNFKEQ come from the germline V gene. CDR3 length: 12 amino acids. V lost 5 bases, J lost 7 bases, and 9 bases lay in between. This CDR3 reads CASSGVGNEQFF. CDR3 DNA: TGTGCCAGCAGCGGGGTTGGAAATGAGCAGTTCTTC.

The genes are TRBV7-2 and TRBJ2-1; weak D call: TRBD1 (7 bases). The CDR3 contains 15 residues. The V end lost 5 bases, the J end lost 7 bases, and 18 bases lay between the germline ends. The germline V gene encodes CDR1 SGHTA and CDR2 FQGNSA. For the CDR3, the DNA is TGTGCCAGCAGCCCTAGGGGGCGGGGCAATAATGAGCAGTTCTTC. Translation: CASSPRGRGNNEQFF.

This clonotype came up many times. The chain recombines TRBV20-1 with TRBJ2-1; D is undetermined. Germline loops: CDR1 DFQATT, CDR2 SNEGSKA (reference sequence). Trimming stripped 2 bases from V and 1 base from J, with 6 bases between. The CDR3 totals 13 residues. The CDR3 sequence is CSARHTSYNEQFF. CDR3 DNA sequence: TGCAGTGCTAGACACACGTCCTACAATGAGCAGTTCTTC.

This chain connects TRBV29-1 to TRBJ2-7, with D possibly matching TRBD1 (6 bases). The V gene lost 0 bases and the J gene lost 4 bases, with 22 bases spanning the gap. Germline CDR1 SQVTM, CDR2 ANQGSEA. The CDR3 loop spans 17 amino acids. CDR3 nucleotides: TGCAGCGTTGAAGAGGACAGCAAACAGGGACCCCCTTACGAGCAGTACTTC. Amino acids: CSVEEDSKQGPPYEQYF.